Here is one T cell receptor beta chain with its context. Its binding antigen is unknown. Per-nucleotide qualities are absent, and no much larger clonotype sits a single base away. The data belong to a study of blood T cell repertoires in COVID-19 (dated by TCRdb to about 2020). Background on the whole study: Collaborator samples came from the United States, Italy and Spain and covered acute and convalescent phases of COVID-19. The material from the prospective study consisted of cDNA or gDNA derived from T cells, B-cell-depleted T cells, or PBMCs. Deeply sampled blood TCRbeta repertoires from subjects exposed to, actively infected with, or recovered from COVID-19 were included in the dataset. A freely available public database, intended as a resource for researchers studying the immune response to SARS-CoV-2, is where the repertoires were released. Samples were obtained from the ongoing ImmuneRACE study (first 160 participants) and from roughly 1,300 subjects provided by 6 global collaborators. The sample metadata nearly always contained a de-identified subject ID, COVID-19 status, age in years and sex. HLA class I and class II types, where available, came from metadata supplied by the sample provider rather than from assay-based typing. Points the paper makes about the study in general: The quantity of clinical and demographic metadata differed by source and by participant and was supplied without curation.

The immunoSEQ Assay, a bias-controlled multiplex PCR, was used to amplify TCRbeta CDR3 regions from genomic DNA. The original methods were these. The number of nucleated cells in each sample was estimated from the amplification of reference gene primers within the assay. Sequence reads were collapsed and filtered to measure the absolute abundance of every unique TCRbeta CDR3 rearrangement. For each sample, productive Simpson clonality was calculated as the square root of Simpson's diversity index across productive rearrangements. This is the immuneACCESS table as TCRdb keeps it, with only in-frame sequences that have V and J called. A part of the clones is gone; compared with another copy, unresolved V genes explain less than half, and the rest is unexplained. The V and J calls and clone size come from that table; D and trimming were worked out from the DNA. The sample contains around 500,000 clones, approximately 83% of them found a single time. Approximately 3% of the sample is taken by the ten largest.

Each collaborating institution followed its own protocols to collect whole blood in K2EDTA tubes. Collaborator samples were shipped for TCRbeta analysis as frozen whole blood, isolated PBMCs, or DNA extracted from either sample type. Trimming takes 1 base off V and 3 bases off J; junction bases not matched to a gene: 5. The CDR3 runs 15 amino acids, cysteine and phenylalanine included. Only the CDR3 portion is preserved as DNA: 45 bases, with reading frame beginning at the first base. As encoded in the germline V gene (reference sequence), CDR1 is LGHDT while CDR2 is YNNKEL. The sequence was obtained from a human donor in a cohort sampled during active COVID-19. Material for sequencing was peripheral blood. Here the chain combines TRBV3-1 (or the pseudogene TRBV3-2) and TRBJ1-2; 7 bases in the middle match TRBD1. The CDR3 reads CASSQARDSHYGYTF. The DNA is as follows: TGTGCCAGCAGCCAAGCCCGGGACAGCCACTATGGCTACACCTTC.